A selection of T cell receptor beta chains follows, all from one sample in a study of blood T cells in healthy people across ages. TCRdb analysed the 5' RACE reads with MiXCR anew, one entry per CDR3 protein. Of roughly 1.6 million distinct CDR3 sequences listed, 34% are singletons. Specimen: blood. Source of these receptors: a woman younger than 45 in good health. CDR3s include the opening cysteine and the closing phenylalanine or tryptophan. A D gene is named only where the DNA matches it firmly. The size of a clone is reported for some rows only, either as once, few or many, or as a class for expanded clones.

j_gene: TRBJ2-7; abundance: few; d_gene: NA; v_gene: TRBV2; CDR3nt: TGTGCCGGCCGGGGAAGCTCCTACGAGCAGTACTTC; CDR3aa: CAGRGSSYEQYF
j_gene: TRBJ2-7; abundance: many; d_gene: NA; v_gene: TRBV4-1; CDR3nt: TGCGCCAGCAGCCAAGCCCCGGGGCCCTACGAGCAGTACTTC; CDR3aa: CASSQAPGPYEQYF
j_gene: TRBJ2-3; abundance: NA; d_gene: NA; v_gene: TRBV7-3; CDR3nt: TGCGCCAGCAGCTTAGTTGGCAGGACTGGCACAGATACGCAGTATTTT; CDR3aa: CASSLVGRTGTDTQYF
j_gene: TRBJ2-3; abundance: NA; d_gene: NA; v_gene: TRBV12-3/TRBV12-4; CDR3nt: TGTGCCAGCAGCCCACAAGCCCGACTTAAACCTGATACGCAGTATTTT; CDR3aa: CASSPQARLKPDTQYF
j_gene: TRBJ2-5; abundance: once; d_gene: NA; v_gene: TRBV28; CDR3nt: TGTGCCAACAGTTCCCAAGGACGGGGACAGACCCAGTACTTC; CDR3aa: CANSSQGRGQTQYF
j_gene: TRBJ2-1; abundance: NA; d_gene: NA; v_gene: TRBV27; CDR3nt: TGTGCCAGCAGTGGAAACTACAATGAGCAGTTCTTC; CDR3aa: CASSGNYNEQFF
j_gene: TRBJ1-1; abundance: NA; d_gene: NA; v_gene: TRBV10-3; CDR3nt: TGTGCCATCAGTGATACGGAGGGCACTGAAGCTTTCTTT; CDR3aa: CAISDTEGTEAFF
j_gene: TRBJ2-3; abundance: NA; d_gene: NA; v_gene: TRBV5-6; CDR3nt: TGTGCCAGCAGCGCCGAACGGGCAGATACGCAGTATTTT; CDR3aa: CASSAERADTQYF
j_gene: TRBJ2-1; abundance: NA; d_gene: TRBD2; v_gene: TRBV5-1; CDR3nt: TGCGCCAGCACCACCGGGGGGACTAGCGGGTATAATGAGCAGTTCTTC; CDR3aa: CASTTGGTSGYNEQFF
j_gene: TRBJ1-4; abundance: few; d_gene: NA; v_gene: TRBV6-2/TRBV6-3; CDR3nt: TGTGCCAGCAGTTCGCCGGGACACGTAAATGAAAAACTGTTTTTT; CDR3aa: CASSSPGHVNEKLFF
j_gene: TRBJ2-3; abundance: few; d_gene: TRBD2; v_gene: TRBV10-3; CDR3nt: TGTGCCATCAGTCCAGCGGGGGGCGCAGATACGCAGTATTTT; CDR3aa: CAISPAGGADTQYF
j_gene: TRBJ2-1; abundance: NA; d_gene: TRBD2; v_gene: TRBV7-6; CDR3nt: TGTGCCAGCAGCTTAGGGACTAGTTTGGATGAGCAGTTCTTC; CDR3aa: CASSLGTSLDEQFF
j_gene: TRBJ1-2; abundance: NA; d_gene: TRBD1; v_gene: TRBV27; CDR3nt: TGTGCCAGCAGTGAAGCGCTTCGACAGGGTATTGGCTACACCTTC; CDR3aa: CASSEALRQGIGYTF
j_gene: TRBJ1-3; abundance: NA; d_gene: TRBD1; v_gene: TRBV29-1; CDR3nt: TGCAGCGTAGAAACAGGGGTCGGAAACACCATATATTTT; CDR3aa: CSVETGVGNTIYF
j_gene: TRBJ2-7; abundance: many; d_gene: NA; v_gene: TRBV10-3; CDR3nt: TGTGCCATCAGTGACCCGACTTTAGCCTACGAGCAGTACTTC; CDR3aa: CAISDPTLAYEQYF
j_gene: TRBJ2-7; abundance: few; d_gene: NA; v_gene: TRBV4-1; CDR3nt: TGCGCCAGCAGCCTAGAAGGGGGGGCCGGTCTCTCATACGAGCAGTACTTC; CDR3aa: CASSLEGGAGLSYEQYF
j_gene: TRBJ2-1; abundance: few; d_gene: NA; v_gene: TRBV27; CDR3nt: TGTGCCAGCAGTTTACCCGGGGGCGGGGGTTCCTACAATGAGCAGTTCTTC; CDR3aa: CASSLPGGGGSYNEQFF
j_gene: TRBJ1-4; abundance: NA; d_gene: NA; v_gene: TRBV10-3; CDR3nt: TGTGCCATCAGTGAGTCACCGGGATCCAAAAACGGTGAAAAACTGTTTTTT; CDR3aa: CAISESPGSKNGEKLFF
j_gene: TRBJ2-3; abundance: NA; d_gene: TRBD2; v_gene: TRBV5-1; CDR3nt: TGCGCCAGCAGCTTGGAAGCAGCGGGGGGGAGCACAGATACGCAGTATTTT; CDR3aa: CASSLEAAGGSTDTQYF
j_gene: TRBJ2-2; abundance: NA; d_gene: TRBD1; v_gene: TRBV20-1; CDR3nt: TGCAGTGCTAGATCAGGGGGAGTGAACACCGGGGAGCTGTTTTTT; CDR3aa: CSARSGGVNTGELFF
j_gene: TRBJ2-1; abundance: NA; d_gene: TRBD2; v_gene: TRBV18; CDR3nt: TGTGCCACCTCATTAGCGGGAGCCTACAATGAGCAGTTCTTC; CDR3aa: CATSLAGAYNEQFF
j_gene: TRBJ2-7; abundance: NA; d_gene: NA; v_gene: TRBV4-1; CDR3nt: TGCGCCAGCAGCCCCTGGGGGGACGGGGACTACGAGCAGTACTTC; CDR3aa: CASSPWGDGDYEQYF
j_gene: TRBJ1-2; abundance: NA; d_gene: NA; v_gene: TRBV7-2; CDR3nt: TGTGCCAGCAGCTTCGCCGGGCCCCCTGGGGGCTACACCTTC; CDR3aa: CASSFAGPPGGYTF
j_gene: TRBJ2-7; abundance: many; d_gene: TRBD1; v_gene: TRBV10-3; CDR3nt: TGTGCCATCAGTCCGGGACAGAGTTACGAGCAGTACTTC; CDR3aa: CAISPGQSYEQYF
j_gene: TRBJ1-2; abundance: NA; d_gene: TRBD1; v_gene: TRBV20-1; CDR3nt: TGCAGTGCTAGACAGGGGGGGATGTATGACTACACCTTC; CDR3aa: CSARQGGMYDYTF
j_gene: TRBJ2-3; abundance: few; d_gene: TRBD2; v_gene: TRBV7-3; CDR3nt: TGTGCCAGCAGCTTCACTAGCGGGCCAACAGATACGCAGTATTTT; CDR3aa: CASSFTSGPTDTQYF
j_gene: TRBJ2-1; abundance: few; d_gene: NA; v_gene: TRBV7-3; CDR3nt: TGTGCCGGCAGCCGGGACACCTACAATGAGCAGTTCTTC; CDR3aa: CAGSRDTYNEQFF
j_gene: TRBJ2-2; abundance: NA; d_gene: NA; v_gene: TRBV20-1; CDR3nt: TGCAGTGCTATCGGACTTAACACCGGGGAGCTGTTTTTT; CDR3aa: CSAIGLNTGELFF
j_gene: TRBJ1-5; abundance: NA; d_gene: NA; v_gene: TRBV20-1; CDR3nt: TGCAGTGCCAGACCTACAGGTGTAAATCAGCCCCAGCATTTT; CDR3aa: CSARPTGVNQPQHF
j_gene: TRBJ2-3; abundance: NA; d_gene: NA; v_gene: TRBV5-1; CDR3nt: TGCGCCAGCAGCTTGATGTGGGGGCCATCGCCAGATACGCAGTATTTT; CDR3aa: CASSLMWGPSPDTQYF
j_gene: TRBJ2-1; abundance: NA; d_gene: NA; v_gene: TRBV6-5; CDR3nt: TGTGCCAGCTCTAGGGGGGCTGATGAGCAGTTCTTC; CDR3aa: CASSRGADEQFF
j_gene: TRBJ1-4; abundance: few; d_gene: TRBD1; v_gene: TRBV20-1; CDR3nt: TGCAGTGCCACACCGGGACAGCGATTGGCCAATGAAAAACTGTTTTTT; CDR3aa: CSATPGQRLANEKLFF
j_gene: TRBJ2-1; abundance: NA; d_gene: NA; v_gene: TRBV11-2; CDR3nt: TGTGCCAGCAGCTCCCCCCTCGAGCGCTCATACGACTTTAGCTCCTACAATGAGCAGTTCTTC; CDR3aa: CASSSPLERSYDFSSYNEQFF
j_gene: TRBJ2-1; abundance: few; d_gene: TRBD2; v_gene: TRBV7-3; CDR3nt: TGTGCCAGCAGCAAGACTAGCGGGAGGGCCTGGAATGAGCAGTTCTTC; CDR3aa: CASSKTSGRAWNEQFF
j_gene: TRBJ2-1; abundance: NA; d_gene: TRBD2; v_gene: TRBV2; CDR3nt: TGTGCCAGCAAGGCCCACCTAGCGGGGATGCACAATGAGCAGTTCTTC; CDR3aa: CASKAHLAGMHNEQFF
j_gene: TRBJ2-1; abundance: NA; d_gene: TRBD2; v_gene: TRBV24-1; CDR3nt: TGTGCCACCAGTATAGGCCTAGCGGCTAACAATGAGCAGTTCTTC; CDR3aa: CATSIGLAANNEQFF
j_gene: TRBJ2-2; abundance: NA; d_gene: TRBD1; v_gene: TRBV15; CDR3nt: TGTGCCACCAAAACGGGTCAGGGGGCGGTTGACACCGGGGAGCTGTTTTTT; CDR3aa: CATKTGQGAVDTGELFF
j_gene: TRBJ1-1; abundance: NA; d_gene: NA; v_gene: TRBV29-1; CDR3nt: TGCAGCGTGGACGGCCGGCCGAGGGATACTGAAGCTTTCTTT; CDR3aa: CSVDGRPRDTEAFF
j_gene: TRBJ1-5; abundance: few; d_gene: TRBD1; v_gene: TRBV6-2/TRBV6-3; CDR3nt: TGTGCCACCCTGGACAGGGCAAGTGGCAATCAGCCCCAGCATTTT; CDR3aa: CATLDRASGNQPQHF
j_gene: TRBJ2-7; abundance: NA; d_gene: NA; v_gene: TRBV6-5; CDR3nt: TGTGCCAGCAGTCCTCCGGGACGTCGGGGAGGGCAGTACTTC; CDR3aa: CASSPPGRRGGQYF
j_gene: TRBJ2-7; abundance: NA; d_gene: TRBD1; v_gene: TRBV27; CDR3nt: TGTGCCAGCAGTTTACACAGGGGAAACTACGAGCAGTACTTC; CDR3aa: CASSLHRGNYEQYF
j_gene: TRBJ2-3; abundance: NA; d_gene: NA; v_gene: TRBV5-7; CDR3nt: TGTGCCAGCAGCTTGACCACCTATAGCACAGATACGCAGTATTTT; CDR3aa: CASSLTTYSTDTQYF
j_gene: TRBJ2-3; abundance: NA; d_gene: TRBD1; v_gene: TRBV2; CDR3nt: TGTGCCAGGCAGGGGGAAAGCACAGATACGCAGTATTTT; CDR3aa: CARQGESTDTQYF
j_gene: TRBJ2-5; abundance: NA; d_gene: NA; v_gene: TRBV20-1; CDR3nt: TGCAGTGCTAGAGAAGGGCTGGGAGAGACCCGGTACTTC; CDR3aa: CSAREGLGETRYF
j_gene: TRBJ2-1; abundance: NA; d_gene: TRBD2; v_gene: TRBV7-8; CDR3nt: TGTGCCAGCAGCTTCCGACTAGCGGCTGGCGATGAGCAGTTCTTC; CDR3aa: CASSFRLAAGDEQFF
j_gene: TRBJ2-1; abundance: few; d_gene: NA; v_gene: TRBV5-5; CDR3nt: TGTGCCAGCAGCTTGATGAACAAGGCTCTCACCAATGAGCAGTTCTTC; CDR3aa: CASSLMNKALTNEQFF
j_gene: TRBJ2-7; abundance: NA; d_gene: TRBD1; v_gene: TRBV27; CDR3nt: TGTGCCAGCAGTTCTTATGCGGGACAGGGATCCTACGAGCAGTACTTC; CDR3aa: CASSSYAGQGSYEQYF
j_gene: TRBJ2-3; abundance: NA; d_gene: TRBD1; v_gene: TRBV7-3; CDR3nt: TGTGCCAGCAGCGCGACAGGGAGCACAGATACGCAGTATTTT; CDR3aa: CASSATGSTDTQYF
j_gene: TRBJ1-2; abundance: few; d_gene: NA; v_gene: TRBV6-1; CDR3nt: TGTGCCAGCAGCCCACGGGCAGAAACCAACTATGGCTACACCTTC; CDR3aa: CASSPRAETNYGYTF
j_gene: TRBJ1-2; abundance: NA; d_gene: NA; v_gene: TRBV20-1; CDR3nt: TGCAGTGCTAGAGTTTACAGGGAGGACTATGGCTACACCTTC; CDR3aa: CSARVYREDYGYTF
j_gene: TRBJ1-1; abundance: few; d_gene: NA; v_gene: TRBV4-2; CDR3nt: TGTGCCAGCAGCCGAGACAAGAACACTGAAGCTTTCTTT; CDR3aa: CASSRDKNTEAFF
j_gene: TRBJ2-1; abundance: many; d_gene: NA; v_gene: TRBV7-9; CDR3nt: TGTGCCAGCAGCGCCGGTTACGTACAGAACGAGCAGTTCTTC; CDR3aa: CASSAGYVQNEQFF
j_gene: TRBJ2-7; abundance: NA; d_gene: NA; v_gene: TRBV11-2; CDR3nt: TGTGCCAGCAGCTTAGATGGGACGGAACCCTACGAGCAGTACTTC; CDR3aa: CASSLDGTEPYEQYF
j_gene: TRBJ2-7; abundance: many; d_gene: NA; v_gene: TRBV29-1; CDR3nt: TGCAGCGTTCCGGACGGCTACGAGCAGTACTTC; CDR3aa: CSVPDGYEQYF
j_gene: TRBJ1-1; abundance: many; d_gene: TRBD1; v_gene: TRBV5-1; CDR3nt: TGTGCCAGCAGAGGGACAGTGAACACTGAAGCTTTCTTT; CDR3aa: CASRGTVNTEAFF
j_gene: TRBJ1-2; abundance: few; d_gene: TRBD1; v_gene: TRBV6-2/TRBV6-3; CDR3nt: TGTGCCAGCAGTTACGAGAGGACAGGGGTTAACTATGGCTACACCTTC; CDR3aa: CASSYERTGVNYGYTF
j_gene: TRBJ2-2; abundance: NA; d_gene: NA; v_gene: TRBV18; CDR3nt: TGTGCCAGCTCACCTTCCCAGTCCGGGGAGCTGTTTTTT; CDR3aa: CASSPSQSGELFF
j_gene: TRBJ2-5; abundance: many; d_gene: TRBD1; v_gene: TRBV12-3/TRBV12-4; CDR3nt: TGTGCCAGCAGAGATAACCGGGACAGGGAGACCCAGTACTTC; CDR3aa: CASRDNRDRETQYF
j_gene: TRBJ2-7; abundance: NA; d_gene: TRBD1; v_gene: TRBV11-1; CDR3nt: TGTGCCAGCAGCTACGGGACAGGGAACGTCGAGCAGTACTTC; CDR3aa: CASSYGTGNVEQYF